This T cell receptor beta chain was sequenced in a study of PD-1 blockade in classical Hodgkin lymphoma. Notes on the study in general: It was reported that newly diagnosed patients had less baseline TCR diversity than healthy donors. What caused the repertoire differences, perhaps disease activity or prior therapy, remains undefined.

Of note for this clone: Its antigen is unidentified.

Described time point: newly diagnosed, previously untreated cHL patient sample. A comparison was provided by newly diagnosed, untreated classical Hodgkin lymphoma PBMCs. Looked up from germline, CDR1 is SGHRS and CDR2 is YFSETQ. V lost 5 bases to trimming and J lost 1 base, with 15 bases between them. The CDR3 is 15 residues long. The protocol was immunoSEQ multiplex PCR, while the TCRdb copy is restricted to in-frame clones and leaves out a portion. The sample gives tens of thousands of clones, around 94% of which show up once; about 2.3% is in the top ten. The genes are TRBV5-1 and TRBJ1-1, with D possibly matching TRBD1 (5 bases). The receptor's source is a human donor with classical Hodgkin lymphoma. Specimen: peripheral blood mononuclear cells (PBMCs). The CDR3 nucleotides are TGCGCCAGCAGAGCTGGGGGGTTGAGGAACACTGAAGCTTTCTTT. It encodes CASRAGGLRNTEAFF.